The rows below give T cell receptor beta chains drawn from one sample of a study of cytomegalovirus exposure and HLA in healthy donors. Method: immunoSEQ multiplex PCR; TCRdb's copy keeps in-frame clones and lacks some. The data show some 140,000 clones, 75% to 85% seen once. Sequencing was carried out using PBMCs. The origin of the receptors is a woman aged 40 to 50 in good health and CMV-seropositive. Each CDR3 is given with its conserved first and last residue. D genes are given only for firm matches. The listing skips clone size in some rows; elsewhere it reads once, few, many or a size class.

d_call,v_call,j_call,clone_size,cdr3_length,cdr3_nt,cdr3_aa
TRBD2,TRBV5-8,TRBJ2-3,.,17,TGTGCCAGCTTTAAGTTTGAGGGAGGGCTCGGCACAGATACGCAGTATTTT,CASFKFEGGLGTDTQYF
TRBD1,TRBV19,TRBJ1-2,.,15,TGTGCCAGTAAGCGACAGGGGCAATATTACTATGGCTACACCTTC,CASKRQGQYYYGYTF
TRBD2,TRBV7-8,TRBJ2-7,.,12,TGTGCCAGCAGCTGGACTAGAGACGAGCAGTACTTC,CASSWTRDEQYF
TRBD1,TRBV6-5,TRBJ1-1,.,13,TGTGCCAGCAGTTCGCCCGGACAGGGTGAAGCTTTCTTT,CASSSPGQGEAFF
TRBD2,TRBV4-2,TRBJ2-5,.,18,TGTGCCAGCAGCCAAGATGGACTAGCGGGAGGTGGACAAGAGACCCAGTACTTC,CASSQDGLAGGGQETQYF
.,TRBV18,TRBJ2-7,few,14,TGTGCCAGCTCACTCCCGGGAAAAATGTACGAGCAGTACTTC,CASSLPGKMYEQYF
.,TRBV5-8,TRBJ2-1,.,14,TGTGCCAGCAGCTTGGCCCAGGCTAACAATGAGCAGTTCTTC,CASSLAQANNEQFF
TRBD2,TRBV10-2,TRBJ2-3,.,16,TGCGCCAGCAGTCCCCCTAGCGGGAGGGCCGGGGATACGCAGTATTTT,CASSPPSGRAGDTQYF
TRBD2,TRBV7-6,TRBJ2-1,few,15,TGTGCCAGCAGCTTAGCGGTGGCGGGAGCTTATGAGCAGTTCTTC,CASSLAVAGAYEQFF
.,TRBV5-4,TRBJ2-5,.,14,TGTGCCAGCAGCTCCCGCATATACGGGGAGACCCAGTACTTC,CASSSRIYGETQYF
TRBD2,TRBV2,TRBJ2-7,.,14,TGTGCCAGCCGATCTAGCGGGAATGCGTACGAGCAGTACTTC,CASRSSGNAYEQYF
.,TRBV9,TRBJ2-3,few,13,TGTGCCAGCAGCGTAGCCCCTACAGATACGCAGTATTTT,CASSVAPTDTQYF
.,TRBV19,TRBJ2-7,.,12,TGTGCCAGTACGGGTCAAGCGTACGAGCAGTACTTC,CASTGQAYEQYF
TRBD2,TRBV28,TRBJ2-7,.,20,TGTGCCAGCAGTTCCAAGGGACTAGCGGGAGCCCATCGACTGAGGTACGAGCAGTACTTC,CASSSKGLAGAHRLRYEQYF
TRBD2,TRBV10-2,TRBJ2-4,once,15,TGCGCCAGCCCTGGGACTAGCGGTGCCAAAAACATTCAGTACTTC,CASPGTSGAKNIQYF
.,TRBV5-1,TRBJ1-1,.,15,TGCGCCAGCAGCGGCGCATTGAACGCGGGTACTGAAGCTTTCTTT,CASSGALNAGTEAFF
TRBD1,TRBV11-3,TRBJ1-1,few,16,TGTGCCAGCAGCTTCTCAGGGACAGGGGCTAGCACTGAAGCTTTCTTT,CASSFSGTGASTEAFF
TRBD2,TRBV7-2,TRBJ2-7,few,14,TGTGCCAGCAGCTACGGGACTAGCGGGAGGGAGCAGTACTTC,CASSYGTSGREQYF
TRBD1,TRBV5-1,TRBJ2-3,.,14,TGCGCCAGCAGCTTCGGACAGGGGAAGGATACGCAGTATTTT,CASSFGQGKDTQYF